This T cell receptor (beta chain) was identified during a study of blood T cell repertoires in COVID-19. V was pared by 5 bases and J by 1 base, with 9 bases between. Germline CDR1 and CDR2: LNHDA and SQIVND (reference sequence). CDR3 size: 13 residues. The protocol was immunoSEQ multiplex PCR, while the TCRdb copy is restricted to in-frame clones and leaves out a portion. The table lists over 100,000 clones, roughly 85% of them singletons, with roughly 11% in the top ten. The origin of this receptor is an elderly man with acute or convalescent COVID-19. Material for sequencing was peripheral blood. The chain couples TRBV19 to TRBJ2-7; tentative D call: TRBD1 (6 bases). The CDR3 reads CASSLQGSYEQYF. CDR3 nucleotide sequence: TGTGCCAGTAGTTTACAGGGTTCCTACGAGCAGTACTTC. Full variable domain (missing parts from reference TRBV19 and TRBJ2-7): DGGITQSPKYLFRKEGQNVTLSCEQNLNHDAMYWYRQDPGQGLRLIYYSQIVNDFQKGDIAEGYSVSREKKESFPLTVTSAQKNPTAFYLCASSLQGSYEQYFGPGTRLTVT.